One sample yielded the 5 T cell receptor beta chains listed below, sequenced in a study of identical twins. TCRdb used MiXCR to reprocess the 5' RACE reads, holding one entry per CDR3 protein. The table has 400,000 to 500,000 distinct CDR3 sequences, under 20% seen once. Sequencing input: naive T cells sorted from blood. The source of these receptors is a man aged 50 to 60 in good health.

The chain recombines TRBV29-1 with TRBJ2-7, with 10 bases fitting TRBD2. CDR3 length: 13 residues. With 5 bases clipped from V and 6 bases from J, the junction kept 7 bases outside the gene matches. Per the germline V gene, CDR1 is SQVTM and CDR2 is ANQGSEA. DNA for the CDR3: TGCAGCGTTAAGAGCGGGAGGGCCGGCGAGCAGTACTTC. Translating gives CSVKSGRAGEQYF.

This clonotype was found a few times. The CDR3: CPRGRGDETQYF. CDR3 bases: TGCCCCCGGGGCAGGGGTGATGAGACCCAGTACTTC. V gene TRBV29-1 combines with J gene TRBJ2-5; D may be TRBD1 (6 bases). The CDR3 consists of 12 residues. The V gene's germline CDR1 is SQVTM and CDR2 ANQGSEA.

This clonotype was detected ten times or more. Germline is not matched at one junction end, which may reflect a read error. The chain employs TRBV29-1 and TRBJ2-5; 9 bases line up with TRBD1. Germline CDR1 reads SQVTM; CDR2 reads ANQGSEA. The length of the CDR3 is 15 residues. In DNA, the CDR3 is TGCAGCGATGAAGCGGGGACAGGGTTCGTGGAGACCCAGTACTTC. Its protein is CSDEAGTGFVETQYF. The whole variable domain, filled in from reference TRBV29-1 and TRBJ2-5, reads SAVISQKPSRDICQRGTSLTIQCQVDSQVTMMFWYRQQPGQSLTLIATANQGSEATYESGFVIDKFPISRPNLTFSTLTVSNMSPEDSSIYLCSDEAGTGFVETQYFGPGTRLLVL.

There are a few counts of this clonotype. The chain employs TRBV20-1 and TRBJ2-7, with a possible D match to TRBD2 (5 bases). The V end lost 2 bases, the J end lost 4 bases, and 6 bases lay between the germline ends. The CDR3 has 11 amino acids. The germline gives CDR1 DFQATT, CDR2 SNEGSKA (reference sequence). The CDR3 DNA reads TGCAGTGCTAGACGGGAATACGAGCAGTACTTC. It yields the protein CSARREYEQYF.

This clonotype was counted only a few times. The chain uses TRBV20-1 and TRBJ2-5; TRBD2 aligns across 9 bases. Trimming took 5 bases from V and 2 from J; bases not matched to a gene: 3. CDR1 and CDR2 from the germline V gene are DFQATT and SNEGSKA (reference sequence). This CDR3 contains 13 residues. The DNA of the CDR3 is TGCAGTGCTCAGACTAGCGGACAAGAGACCCAGTACTTC. Encoded protein: CSAQTSGQETQYF.